A single sample is the source of the 20 T cell receptor beta chains below, sequenced in a study of sequential checkpoint blockade in melanoma. Noted treatment: randomized to nivolumab then ipilimumab (arm A) or the reverse (arm B). Profiled with immunoSEQ multiplex PCR; TCRdb holds only in-frame clones, not every one. Of about 5,100 clones in the sample, less than 80% were seen once. The source material was CD8+ T cells sorted from blood (inferred from file names), sampled from a patient given nivolumab and ipilimumab in sequence. The receptors were gathered from a human patient with melanoma. Some clones in this sample may be carry-over from other donors' samples.

V gene TRBV7-6 combines with J gene TRBJ2-7; 7 nucleotides match TRBD2. The CDR3 totals 13 residues. Germline CDR1 and CDR2: SGHVS and FNYEAQ. V gave up 1 base and J gave up 7 bases; unmatched junction bases: 4. CDR3 DNA: TGTGCCAGCAGCTTAGAGCGGGGAGGGGAGCAGTACTTC. Its protein product is CASSLERGGEQYF. Looking up the rest from reference TRBV7-6 and TRBJ2-7 gives the full variable domain: GAGVSQSPRYKVTKRGQDVALRCDPISGHVSLYWYRQALGQGPEFLTYFNYEAQQDKSGLPNDRFSAERPEGSISTLTIQRTEQRDSAMYRCASSLERGGEQYFGPGTRLTVT.

The rearrangement joins TRBV4-1 to TRBJ2-7, with D uncertain. Germline CDR1 reads MGHRA; CDR2 reads YSYEKL. Between the trimmed V and J ends, which lost 0 bases and 3 bases, there was a span of 6 bases. This CDR3 has 13 residues. The CDR3 nucleotides are TGCGCCAGCAGCCAAGATGGCCGCTACGAGCAGTACTTC. Residues: CASSQDGRYEQYF.

The rearrangement links TRBV7-6 to TRBJ2-3, with 9 bases identical to TRBD2. CDR3 length: 15 residues. Germline CDR1 SGHVS, CDR2 FNYEAQ. Trimming cost V 4 bases and J 4 bases; bases outside gene matches: 6. This CDR3 is CASSSTSGPADTQYF. Written as DNA, the CDR3 is TGTGCCAGCAGCTCGACTAGCGGTCCTGCAGATACGCAGTATTTT. The full variable domain, rest sourced from reference TRBV7-6 and TRBJ2-3, is GAGVSQSPRYKVTKRGQDVALRCDPISGHVSLYWYRQALGQGPEFLTYFNYEAQQDKSGLPNDRFSAERPEGSISTLTIQRTEQRDSAMYRCASSSTSGPADTQYFGPGTRLTVL.

Turning to this clone: This sample also contains other DNA sequences that code for the same CDR3. The CDR3 DNA is TGTGCCAGCAGCGTAGGTGGGGGAGGAAACATTCAGTACTTC. Translating it yields CASSVGGGGNIQYF. The V gene is TRBV9, the J gene TRBJ2-4, with TRBD2 as a possible D gene (6 bases). Trimming took 0 bases from V and 6 from J, leaving 10 bases between them. The length of the CDR3 is 14 residues. CDR1 and CDR2 (germline): SGDLS, YYNGEE.

The V call is TRBV11-2, the J call TRBJ2-7; the D gene is possibly TRBD2 (5 bases). This CDR3 is 14 amino acids long. V shed 5 bases and J shed 4 bases, with 15 bases lying between them. From germline, CDR1 is SGHAT and CDR2 FQNNGV. CDR3 in amino acids: CASSPGSGSYEQYF. The CDR3 nucleotides read TGTGCCAGCAGCCCGGGGTCCGGGTCATACGAGCAGTACTTC.

The CDR3 protein is CASSSGRSEQYF. In DNA form, the CDR3 reads TGTGCCAGCAGTTCCGGGAGAAGCGAGCAGTACTTC. The chain links TRBV6-5 to TRBJ2-7, with D possibly matching TRBD2 (6 bases). Germline CDR1 is MNHEY and CDR2 is SVGAGI. The CDR3 runs to 12 residues. Trimming took 4 bases from V and 6 from J, leaving 10 bases between them.

The chain uses TRBV23-1 and TRBJ1-1; TRBD1 aligns across 9 bases. TRBV23-1 is designated an ORF whose function remains uncertain. V lost 4 bases and J lost 3; bases outside the gene matches: 12. CDR3 length: 17 residues. CDR3 in DNA: TGCGCCAGCAGTCCGTACGGGGACAGGGAGGCGCACACTGAAGCTTTCTTT. This encodes CASSPYGDREAHTEAFF.

The J gene is TRBJ1-2, the V gene TRBV9; D unclear. The germline CDR1 and CDR2 sequences are SGDLS and YYNGEE. V was trimmed by 3 bases and J by 4 bases, leaving 10 bases between them. There are 13 residues in the CDR3. CDR3 sequence (DNA): TGTGCCAGCAGCGACACACACACCTATGGCTACACCTTC. Amino acids: CASSDTHTYGYTF.

This clone was recorded only once. The rearrangement joins TRBV28 to TRBJ1-2, with D unresolved. Germline CDR1 MDHEN, CDR2 SYDVKM. V shed 6 bases and J shed 4 bases, with 18 bases lying between them. The CDR3 loop spans 15 amino acids. The CDR3 here is CASRTRSNKAYGYTF. CDR3 nucleotides: TGTGCCAGCAGGACAAGATCAAACAAAGCCTATGGCTACACCTTC.

The rearrangement links TRBV4-3 to TRBJ1-1; TRBD1 matches 8 bases. This CDR3 contains 18 residues. J gave up 0 bases and V 0 bases, and 9 bases lay outside the gene matches. Germline V gene lookup returns CDR1 LGHNA and CDR2 YSLEER. The CDR3 DNA reads TGCGCCAGCAGCCAAGAGGTCTGGACAGGGATAATGAACACTGAAGCTTTCTTT. Translated, it gives CASSQEVWTGIMNTEAFF.

The chain recombines TRBV7-9 with TRBJ2-2; D is perhaps TRBD1 (5 bases). The V and J ends lost 1 base and 6 bases respectively, with 9 bases between them. Looked up from germline, CDR1 is SEHNR and CDR2 is FQNEAQ (reference sequence). The CDR3 extends over 14 amino acids. CDR3 sequence (DNA): TGTGCCAGCAGCTTAGAGCAGGGCTCCGGGGAGCTGTTTTTT. It encodes CASSLEQGSGELFF.

The count of this clone is one. V gene TRBV28 combines with J gene TRBJ1-5; maybe TRBD1 (6 bases). This CDR3 spans 12 amino acids. V gave up 10 bases and J gave up 6 bases, with 13 bases separating them. In germline, CDR1 is MDHEN, CDR2 SYDVKM. CDR3 region: CAIKKGVQPQHF. CDR3 nucleotide sequence: TGTGCCATCAAAAAGGGGGTTCAGCCCCAGCATTTT. The full variable domain, with the rest looked up from reference TRBV28 and TRBJ1-5, is DVKVTQSSRYLVKRTGEKVFLECVQDMDHENMFWYRQDPGLGLRLIYFSYDVKMKEKGDIPEGYSVSREKKERFSLILESASTNQTSMYLCAIKKGVQPQHFGDGTRLSIL.

This sequence joins TRBV7-2 and TRBJ2-7, with TRBD2 matching 9 bases. CDR1 is SGHTA, CDR2 FQGNSA, per germline. Germline trimming cut 3 bases from V and 3 bases from J; bases unmatched to any gene: 6. CDR3 size: 15 residues. The CDR3 loop is CASSFHGSGGYEQYF. The CDR3 DNA reads as TGTGCCAGCAGCTTCCATGGTAGCGGGGGCTACGAGCAGTACTTC.

This chain's CDR3 is CASSLVRPLEAEAFF. The CDR3 region has the DNA TGTGCCAGCAGCTTAGTTCGACCGCTGGAGGCTGAAGCTTTCTTT. The chain has TRBV7-9 and TRBJ1-1; the D is unclear. V lost 1 base and J 6 bases, leaving 15 bases between the germline ends. Germline V gene sequence: CDR1 SEHNR, CDR2 FQNEAQ (reference sequence). This CDR3 region has 15 residues. Full variable domain (rest looked up from reference TRBV7-9 and TRBJ1-1): DTGVSQNPRHKITKRGQNVTFRCDPISEHNRLYWYRQTLGQGPEFLTYFQNEAQLEKSRLLSDRFSAERPKGSFSTLEIQRTEQGDSAMYLCASSLVRPLEAEAFFGQGTRLTVV.

This clone was seen just once. V and J are TRBV27 and TRBJ2-5; 10 nucleotides agree with TRBD1. CDR1 is MNHEY, CDR2 SMNVEV, per germline (reference sequence). The CDR3 has 15 residues. V shed 5 bases and J 4 bases; nucleotides not matched to a gene: 7. The DNA of the CDR3 is TGTGCCAGCAGTCCGCCGGGACAGGGGAGAGAGACCCAGTACTTC. It encodes CASSPPGQGRETQYF.

V is TRBV7-8 and J is TRBJ2-3; TRBD1 matches at 8 bases. The germline gives CDR1 SGHVS, CDR2 FQNEAQ. Unmatched junction bases numbered 3, after V lost 1 base and J lost 0 bases. This CDR3 has 16 amino acids. Here the CDR3 reads CASSLGTGLSTDTQYF. The CDR3 DNA is TGTGCCAGCAGCTTAGGGACAGGGTTGAGCACAGATACGCAGTATTTT.

This sequence joins TRBV7-8 and TRBJ2-5; 12 nucleotides align to TRBD2. The closer fit of TRBJ2-7 to the DNA end suggests the J call may be wrong. Per germline, CDR1 SGHVS and CDR2 FQNEAQ. The CDR3 sequence is 17 residues long. CDR3 in amino acids: CASSLTSGGLSSYEQYF. CDR3 sequence (DNA): TGTGCCAGCAGCTTAACTAGCGGGGGGCTCAGCTCCTACGAGCAGTACTTC.

The CDR3 DNA is TGTGCCAGCAGTTATGGACAGGGGGCGAAGACCCAGTACTTC. This encodes CASSYGQGAKTQYF. The V gene is TRBV6-5, the J gene TRBJ2-5; TRBD1 matches at 11 bases. Germline V lookup: CDR1 MNHEY, CDR2 SVGAGI. Unmatched junction bases numbered 3, after V lost 3 bases and J lost 6 bases. This CDR3 contains 14 residues.

The V call is TRBV28, the J call TRBJ1-2, with 7 bases aligning to TRBD1. Losses at the gene ends were 1 base for V and 3 bases for J; bases not matched to a gene: 5. The CDR3 is 15 amino acids. Germline CDR1 is MDHEN and CDR2 is SYDVKM. This CDR3 is CASSLFGTEDYGYTF. The CDR3 coding sequence is TGTGCCAGCAGTTTATTCGGGACAGAGGACTATGGCTACACCTTC.

This clone counts as medium-sized. V is TRBV7-6 and J is TRBJ1-5; 9 bases agree with TRBD1. The CDR3 covers 17 residues. CDR1 and CDR2 (germline): SGHVS, FNYEAQ. V lost 2 bases to trimming and J lost 2 bases; unmatched junction nucleotides: 7. The CDR3 protein is CASSLRGQGSGNQPQHF. Written as DNA, the CDR3 is TGTGCCAGCAGCTTAAGGGGACAGGGAAGTGGCAATCAGCCCCAGCATTTT.